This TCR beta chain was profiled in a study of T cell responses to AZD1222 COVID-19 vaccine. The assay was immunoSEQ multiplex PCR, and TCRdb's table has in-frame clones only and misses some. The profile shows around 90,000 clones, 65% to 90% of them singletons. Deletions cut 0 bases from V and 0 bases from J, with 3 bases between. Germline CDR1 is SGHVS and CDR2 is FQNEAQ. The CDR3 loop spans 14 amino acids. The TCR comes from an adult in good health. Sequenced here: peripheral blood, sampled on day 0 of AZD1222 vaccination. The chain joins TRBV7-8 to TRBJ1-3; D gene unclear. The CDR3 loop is CASSLAPSGNTIYF. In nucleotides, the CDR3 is TGTGCCAGCAGCTTAGCGCCCTCTGGAAACACCATATATTTT.